One sample yielded the 30 T cell receptor beta chains listed below, sequenced in a study of technical replicates of blood from a few donors. Some clones are missing from TCRdb's copy, which holds only in-frame ones; the method was immunoSEQ multiplex PCR. The sample consists of tens of thousands of clones, 95% to 98% of them appearing once. The sequencing input was T cells isolated from PBMCs. These receptors were collected from a human donor in good health.

The chain employs TRBV27 and TRBJ2-7; 10 nucleotides line up with TRBD1. J gave up 7 bases and V 6 bases, and 12 bases lay outside the gene matches. The germline V gene has CDR1 MNHEY and CDR2 SMNVEV (reference sequence). The CDR3 length is 15 residues. The CDR3 coding sequence is TGTGCCAGCAGAACAATCGGGACAGGGGATAATGAGCAGTACTTC. Protein product: CASRTIGTGDNEQYF.

This chain connects TRBV2 to TRBJ2-7, with a weak D call TRBD2 (5 bases). The CDR3 is 12 residues long. Trimming took off 10 bases at V and 3 bases at J, with 13 bases between the two ends. Germline V gene data show CDR1 as SNHLY and CDR2 as FYNNEI. CDR3 nucleotides: TGTGCCACGGGCGGAGGAAACTACGAGCAGTACTTC. This sequence encodes CATGGGNYEQYF.

The chain links TRBV7-2 to TRBJ1-1, with a weak D call TRBD1 (5 bases). The V gene's germline CDR1 is SGHTA and CDR2 FQGNSA. The germline V and J ends were trimmed by 3 bases and 5 bases, with 10 bases remaining between them. This CDR3 spans 13 amino acids. The CDR3 DNA follows: TGTGCCAGCAGCTTCGGGGGAAGTACTGAAGCTTTCTTT. Translation gives CASSFGGSTEAFF.

The genes are TRBV19 and TRBJ1-5; possible D gene TRBD1, 6 bases. The germline V gene has CDR1 LNHDA and CDR2 SQIVND (reference sequence). The germline V and J ends were trimmed by 6 bases and 2 bases, with 17 bases remaining between them. CDR3 length: 16 amino acids. The CDR3 DNA sequence: TGTGCCAGTAGCCTCGGGGGGGCAGGGGGCAATCAGCCCCAGCATTTT. Its translation: CASSLGGAGGNQPQHF.

The chain uses TRBV6-5 and TRBJ2-7, with D perhaps TRBD2 (6 bases). The length of the CDR3 is 15 residues. CDR1 and CDR2 from the germline V gene are MNHEY and SVGAGI. V was pared by 10 bases and J by 0 bases, with 19 bases between. The chain's CDR3 is CAISPGYGSSYEQYF. The CDR3 DNA reads TGTGCCATCTCACCCGGGTACGGGAGCTCCTACGAGCAGTACTTC.

The chain has TRBV15 and TRBJ1-1; unclear D gene. Trimming removed 4 bases at V and 6 bases at J, with 9 bases between. The CDR3 length is 12 residues. The germline V gene encodes CDR1 LNHNV and CDR2 YYDKDF (reference sequence). The DNA for the CDR3 is TGTGCCACCAGCATGGTCGGAGCTGAAGCTTTCTTT. Its protein product is CATSMVGAEAFF.

Here the CDR3 reads CASSPSGLTEIKNTGELFF. The CDR3 nucleotides read TGTGCCAGCAGTCCTAGCGGTCTAACTGAAATCAAGAACACCGGGGAGCTGTTTTTT. This sequence joins TRBV28 and TRBJ2-2; TRBD2 agrees at 7 bases. The V gene end was trimmed by 5 bases and the J gene end by 1 base; junction bases not matched to a gene: 16. The CDR3 runs to 19 residues. CDR1 and CDR2 (germline): MDHEN, SYDVKM.

The V gene is TRBV7-9, the J gene TRBJ1-5; D might be TRBD1 (6 bases). V lost 5 bases, J lost 0 bases, and 14 bases lay in between. The germline V gene encodes CDR1 SEHNR and CDR2 FQNEAQ (reference sequence). This CDR3 comprises 16 residues. As DNA, the CDR3 is TGTGCCAGCAGCCGCGGGGGCGCTTATAGCAATCAGCCCCAGCATTTT. Its protein is CASSRGGAYSNQPQHF.

This clone was observed once. The rearrangement joins TRBV19 to TRBJ1-1; perhaps TRBD1 as D (5 bases). The CDR3 loop spans 15 amino acids. V dropped 1 base and J dropped 4 bases, with 13 bases sitting between them. Germline CDR1 is LNHDA and CDR2 is SQIVND (reference sequence). This CDR3 is CASSIVSQGGTEAFF. The CDR3 DNA reads as TGTGCCAGTAGTATAGTTTCGCAGGGAGGCACTGAAGCTTTCTTT.

J is TRBJ2-3 and V is TRBV7-9; 7 nucleotides line up with TRBD2. J was trimmed by 1 base and V by 1 base; bases with no gene match: 5. The germline gives CDR1 SEHNR, CDR2 FQNEAQ (reference sequence). The CDR3 consists of 16 residues. The CDR3 DNA sequence: TGTGCCAGCAGCTTAGGCCTAGCGGACCGCACAGATACGCAGTATTTT. Amino acids: CASSLGLADRTDTQYF.

V usage is TRBV27 and J usage is TRBJ1-5; D is possibly TRBD1 (5 bases). The length of the CDR3 is 12 residues. Germline values: CDR1 MNHEY, CDR2 SMNVEV (reference sequence). Trimming shortened V by 6 bases and J by 6 bases, and 9 bases separated the two germline ends. Written as DNA, the CDR3 is TGTGCCAGCAGGTTTAGGGGTCAGCCCCAGCATTTT. Its translation is CASRFRGQPQHF.

J is TRBJ1-1 and V is TRBV7-3, with D tentatively TRBD1 (5 bases). The CDR3 spans 14 residues. CDR1 SGHTA and CDR2 FQGTGA come from the germline V gene. Deletions cut 2 bases from V and 4 bases from J, with 11 bases between. The CDR3 here is CASSLQGLGTEAFF. The CDR3 bases are TGTGCCAGCAGCTTACAGGGTCTGGGCACTGAAGCTTTCTTT.

This sequence joins TRBV5-1 and TRBJ1-1; 7 nucleotides match TRBD1. Germline loops: CDR1 SGHRS, CDR2 YFSETQ. V dropped 4 bases and J dropped 0; count of bases not matched to a gene: 9. The CDR3 covers 16 residues. The CDR3 loop reads CASSPQGGSMNTEAFF. CDR3 bases: TGCGCCAGCAGCCCGCAGGGGGGATCCATGAACACTGAAGCTTTCTTT.

The rearrangement links TRBV7-2 to TRBJ2-5; D gene unclear. Germline V gene lookup returns CDR1 SGHTA and CDR2 FQGNSA. The germline V and J ends were trimmed by 1 base and 2 bases, with 8 bases remaining between them. This CDR3 has 14 amino acids. This CDR3 is CASSLGSRQETQYF. The CDR3 region has the DNA TGTGCCAGCAGCTTAGGATCCAGGCAAGAGACCCAGTACTTC.

The rearrangement joins TRBV7-9 to TRBJ1-1, with TRBD1 matching 7 bases. After removal of 6 bases from V and 4 bases from J, the junction contained 8 bases not matched to a gene. CDR3 size: 14 residues. Looked up from germline, CDR1 is SEHNR and CDR2 is FQNEAQ (reference sequence). As DNA, the CDR3 is TGTGCCAGCAGACATATTACAGGGGTCACTGAAGCTTTCTTT. It specifies CASRHITGVTEAFF.

The chain employs TRBV5-1 and TRBJ1-2, with TRBD1 identical over 8 bases. The CDR3 totals 14 residues. Germline CDR1 reads SGHRS; CDR2 reads YFSETQ. The trim removed 7 bases at V and 0 bases at J, leaving 5 bases unmatched. The CDR3 region has the DNA TGCGCCAGCTCGGGACAGGACTCTAACTATGGCTACACCTTC. It yields the protein CASSGQDSNYGYTF.

The V and J genes are TRBV19 and TRBJ1-1, with D uncertain. This CDR3 spans 12 amino acids. Trimming took 6 bases from V and 8 from J, leaving 13 bases between them. CDR1 and CDR2 from the germline V gene are LNHDA and SQIVND (reference sequence). The CDR3, as DNA: TGTGCCAGTAGCCACGGACTCTCGGAAGCTTTCTTT. It yields the protein CASSHGLSEAFF.

The chain is built from TRBV10-3 and TRBJ1-1; D is unresolved. The CDR3 has 14 amino acids. Trimming left V 6 bases short and J 0 bases short, with 11 bases between. Germline CDR1 is ENHRY and CDR2 is SYGVKD. CDR3 amino acids: CAISNSAMNTEAFF. CDR3 coding DNA: TGTGCCATCAGCAACAGTGCGATGAACACTGAAGCTTTCTTT.

The chain has TRBV27 and TRBJ2-2, with a weak D call TRBD1 (5 bases). CDR3 length: 17 residues. Trimming pared 6 bases from V and 0 bases from J, leaving 17 bases between. CDR1 MNHEY and CDR2 SMNVEV come from the germline V gene (reference sequence). The chain's CDR3 is CASRRPRVGPNTGELFF. The DNA for the CDR3 is TGTGCCAGCAGGAGACCTAGGGTGGGGCCGAACACCGGGGAGCTGTTTTTT.

CDR3 loop: CASSLEGGSFQGFYGYTF. The CDR3 DNA is TGTGCCAGCAGCTTAGAAGGAGGGAGTTTTCAGGGATTCTATGGCTACACCTTC. The chain employs TRBV11-2 and TRBJ1-2, with a weak D call TRBD1 (5 bases). Germline CDR1 is SGHAT and CDR2 is FQNNGV. Trimming took off 0 bases at V and 4 bases at J, with 21 bases between the two ends. The CDR3 consists of 18 residues.

The chain carries TRBV27 and TRBJ2-5, with TRBD2 as a possible D gene (5 bases). The CDR3 sequence is 16 residues long. Per the germline V gene, CDR1 is MNHEY and CDR2 is SMNVEV (reference sequence). The V end was cut by 7 bases, the J end by 5 bases, with 23 bases between. The CDR3 protein is CASTLRPDEPGETQYF. CDR3 coding DNA: TGTGCCAGCACGCTCCGGCCGGATGAGCCGGGGGAGACCCAGTACTTC.

The rearrangement joins TRBV2 to TRBJ2-5; D remains unclear. The germline V gene has CDR1 SNHLY and CDR2 FYNNEI. The germline V and J ends were trimmed by 3 bases and 3 bases, with 8 bases remaining between them. The length of the CDR3 is 13 residues. CDR3 loop: CASSDYEEETQYF. CDR3 DNA sequence: TGTGCCAGCAGTGACTACGAGGAAGAGACCCAGTACTTC.

The V and J genes are TRBV5-1 and TRBJ2-3, with 8 bases that match TRBD2. CDR3 length: 16 amino acids. The germline gives CDR1 SGHRS, CDR2 YFSETQ. The V and J ends lost 0 bases and 2 bases, in that order; junction bases with no gene match: 5. The CDR3 nucleotides read TGCGCCAGCAGCTTGGGCGGGAGGAGGTACACAGATACGCAGTATTTT. Protein: CASSLGGRRYTDTQYF.

The chain links TRBV5-1 to TRBJ2-1; 9 bases fit TRBD1. Germline V CDR1 and CDR2: SGHRS, YFSETQ. J lost 5 bases, V lost 4 bases, and 7 bases had no gene match. The CDR3 sequence is 15 residues long. The CDR3 loop is CASSIYRDRDNEQFF. The CDR3 nucleotides read TGCGCCAGCAGCATATACCGGGACAGGGACAATGAGCAGTTCTTC. The whole variable domain, remainder taken from reference TRBV5-1 and TRBJ2-1, is KAGVTQTPRYLIKTRGQQVTLSCSPISGHRSVSWYQQTPGQGLQFLFEYFSETQRNKGNFPGRFSGRQFSNSRSEMNVSTLELGDSALYLCASSIYRDRDNEQFFGPGTRLTVL.

The V call is TRBV28, the J call TRBJ2-5, with 7 nucleotides matching TRBD1. This CDR3 region has 14 residues. Germline V CDR1 and CDR2: MDHEN, SYDVKM. V lost 6 bases and J lost 4; bases outside the gene matches: 8. CDR3 coding DNA: TGTGCCAGCAGGCCGACAGGGTCCGGAGAGACCCAGTACTTC. This gives the protein CASRPTGSGETQYF.

The chain joins TRBV6-6 to TRBJ2-5; 8 positions match TRBD2. The CDR3 length is 14 residues. V lost 5 bases and J lost 5; bases outside the gene matches: 7. The germline gives CDR1 MNHNY, CDR2 SVGAGI (reference sequence). The CDR3: CASSRAGVEETQYF. CDR3 nucleotides: TGTGCCAGCAGTCGAGCGGGAGTGGAGGAGACCCAGTACTTC.

V and J are TRBV5-1 and TRBJ1-3; D is unclear. The CDR3 has 15 amino acids. Germline CDR1 and CDR2: SGHRS and YFSETQ. Between the trimmed V and J ends, which lost 0 bases and 0 bases, there was a span of 7 bases. As DNA, the CDR3 is TGCGCCAGCAGCTTGGGATGGAGCTCTGGAAACACCATATATTTT. It specifies CASSLGWSSGNTIYF.

J is TRBJ1-5 and V is TRBV5-4, with D maybe TRBD1 (6 bases). Trimming removed 5 bases from V and 5 bases from J, with 11 bases in between. The CDR3 loop spans 13 amino acids. The germline V gene has CDR1 SGHNT and CDR2 YYREEE (reference sequence). The CDR3 DNA reads as TGTGCCAGCAGTCAGGACAGACATCAGCCCCAGCATTTT. Amino acids: CASSQDRHQPQHF.

The chain uses TRBV7-9 and TRBJ2-2; 7 nucleotides match TRBD2. Per the germline V gene, CDR1 is SEHNR and CDR2 is FQNEAQ (reference sequence). The CDR3 length is 15 residues. The trim removed 4 bases at V and 4 bases at J, leaving 6 bases unmatched. The CDR3 loop is CASSWGLRSTGELFF. The CDR3 DNA reads TGTGCCAGCAGCTGGGGACTAAGGAGCACCGGGGAGCTGTTTTTT.

V is TRBV30 and J is TRBJ2-1, with D possibly matching TRBD1 (5 bases). The CDR3 spans 13 residues. The germline V and J ends were trimmed by 0 bases and 6 bases, with 9 bases remaining between them. Germline CDR1 and CDR2: GTSNPN and SVGIG (reference sequence). CDR3 in amino acids: CAWSVAGINEQFF. The CDR3 nucleotides read TGTGCCTGGAGTGTAGCAGGGATCAATGAGCAGTTCTTC.